This T cell receptor beta chain was sequenced during a study of shared T cell receptors in the human thymus. CDR3 length: 14 residues. Germline V lookup: CDR1 SGHRS, CDR2 YFSETQ. Turning to this clone: Sequence at one end of the junction differs from germline and may be a read error.

Repertoires were generated with immunoSEQ multiplex PCR, while TCRdb's copy carries only in-frame clones and drops some. The repertoire holds 650,000 to 950,000 clones, with approximately 83% as singletons. These same data were also listed under a study on human thymus T cells. As that report states: Within thymic and blood repertoires, V and J gene usage appeared to be biased.

The sample taken for sequencing was thymocytes. This receptor was identified in a girl under three years old with a congenital heart defect. The chain recombines TRBV5-1 with TRBJ1-2; no firm D call. CDR3 amino acids: CASSNISFNNGYTF. The CDR3 coding sequence is TGCGCCAGCAGCAACATTTCGTTTAACAATGGCTACACCTTC.